Given below is one T cell receptor (beta chain) in context. The data originate from a study of cytomegalovirus exposure and HLA in healthy donors. About the study: Of all 400 or so donors who were genotyped, 75% to 90% belonged to the Caucasian-associated ancestry cluster.

PCR amplification relied on 60 Vbeta primers (plus 13 Jbeta primers). Method: immunoSEQ multiplex PCR; TCRdb's copy keeps in-frame clones and lacks some. The record lists some 64,000 clones, of which the ten most abundant hold over 1.5%. The sequence was collected from a woman aged 30 to 39 in good health and CMV-seronegative. Sample: PBMCs.

For the CDR3, the DNA is TGTGCCAGCAGCCCCCCCTACGCGGGGGGCGGAGCCTACGAGCAGTACTTC. Translating it yields CASSPPYAGGGAYEQYF. The chain links TRBV7-8 to TRBJ2-7, with TRBD2 identical over 8 bases. The germline V gene has CDR1 SGHVS and CDR2 FQNEAQ. The CDR3 has 17 amino acids. The trim removed 5 bases at V and 2 bases at J, leaving 14 bases unmatched.